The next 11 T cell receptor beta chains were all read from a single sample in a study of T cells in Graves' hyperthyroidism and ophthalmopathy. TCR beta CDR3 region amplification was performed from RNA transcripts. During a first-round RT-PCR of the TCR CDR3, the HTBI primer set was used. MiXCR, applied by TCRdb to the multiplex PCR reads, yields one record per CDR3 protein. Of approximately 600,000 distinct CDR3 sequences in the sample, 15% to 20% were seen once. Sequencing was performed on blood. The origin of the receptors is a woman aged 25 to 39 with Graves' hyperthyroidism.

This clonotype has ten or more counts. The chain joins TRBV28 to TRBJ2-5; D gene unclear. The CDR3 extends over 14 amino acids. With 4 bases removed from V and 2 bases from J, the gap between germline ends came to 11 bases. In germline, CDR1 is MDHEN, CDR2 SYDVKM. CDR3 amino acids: CASSSSTGQETQYF. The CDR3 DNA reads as TGTGCCAGCAGTTCCTCGACGGGTCAAGAGACCCAGTACTTC.

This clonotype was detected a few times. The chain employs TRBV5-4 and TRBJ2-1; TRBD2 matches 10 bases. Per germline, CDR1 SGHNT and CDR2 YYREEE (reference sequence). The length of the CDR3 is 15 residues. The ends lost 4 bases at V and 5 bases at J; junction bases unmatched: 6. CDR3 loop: CASSRGLAADNEQFF. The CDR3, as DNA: TGTGCCAGCAGCCGAGGACTAGCGGCAGACAATGAGCAGTTCTTC.

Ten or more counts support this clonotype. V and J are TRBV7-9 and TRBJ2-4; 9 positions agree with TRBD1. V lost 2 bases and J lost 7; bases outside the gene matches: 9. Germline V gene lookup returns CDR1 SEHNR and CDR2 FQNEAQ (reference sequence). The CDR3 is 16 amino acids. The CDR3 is CASSLNTGGVGNIQYF. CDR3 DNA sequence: TGTGCCAGCAGCTTAAACACAGGGGGCGTAGGCAACATTCAGTACTTC. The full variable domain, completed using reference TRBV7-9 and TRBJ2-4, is DTGVSQNPRHKITKRGQNVTFRCDPISEHNRLYWYRQTLGQGPEFLTYFQNEAQLEKSRLLSDRFSAERPKGSFSTLEIQRTEQGDSAMYLCASSLNTGGVGNIQYFGAGTRLSVL.

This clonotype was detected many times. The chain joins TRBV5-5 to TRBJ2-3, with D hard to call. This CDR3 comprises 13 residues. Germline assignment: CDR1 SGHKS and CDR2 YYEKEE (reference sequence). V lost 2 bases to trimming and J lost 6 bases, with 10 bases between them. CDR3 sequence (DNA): TGTGCCAGCAGCTTAGCGCCGCTTGATACGCAGTATTTT. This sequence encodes CASSLAPLDTQYF.

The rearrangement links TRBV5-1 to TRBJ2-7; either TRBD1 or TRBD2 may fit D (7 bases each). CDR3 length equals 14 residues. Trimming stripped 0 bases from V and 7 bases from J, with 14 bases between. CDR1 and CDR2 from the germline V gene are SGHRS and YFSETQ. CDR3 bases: TGCGCCAGCAGCTTGGTCTACAGGGGAGGGGAGCAGTACTTC. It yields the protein CASSLVYRGGEQYF.

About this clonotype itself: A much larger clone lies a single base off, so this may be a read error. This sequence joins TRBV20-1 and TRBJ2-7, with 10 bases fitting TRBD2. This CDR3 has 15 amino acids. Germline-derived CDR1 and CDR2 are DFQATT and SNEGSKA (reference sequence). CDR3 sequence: CSARDPSGRAYGQYF. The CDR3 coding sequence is TGCAGTGCTAGAGATCCCAGCGGGAGGGCCTACGGGCAGTACTTC.

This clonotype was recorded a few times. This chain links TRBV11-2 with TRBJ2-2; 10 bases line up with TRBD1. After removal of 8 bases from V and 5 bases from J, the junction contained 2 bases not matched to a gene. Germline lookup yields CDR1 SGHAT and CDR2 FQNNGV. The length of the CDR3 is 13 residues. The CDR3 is CASGTGVTGELFF. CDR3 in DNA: TGTGCCAGCGGGACAGGGGTAACCGGGGAGCTGTTTTTT.

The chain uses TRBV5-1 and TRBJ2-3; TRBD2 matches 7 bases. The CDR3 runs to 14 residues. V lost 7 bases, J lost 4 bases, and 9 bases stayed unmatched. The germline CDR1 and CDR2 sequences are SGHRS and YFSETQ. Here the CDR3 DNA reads TGCGCCAGCGGGGGTGCGGGAGCCCCAGATACGCAGTATTTT. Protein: CASGGAGAPDTQYF. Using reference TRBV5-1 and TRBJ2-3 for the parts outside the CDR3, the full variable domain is KAGVTQTPRYLIKTRGQQVTLSCSPISGHRSVSWYQQTPGQGLQFLFEYFSETQRNKGNFPGRFSGRQFSNSRSEMNVSTLELGDSALYLCASGGAGAPDTQYFGPGTRLTVL.

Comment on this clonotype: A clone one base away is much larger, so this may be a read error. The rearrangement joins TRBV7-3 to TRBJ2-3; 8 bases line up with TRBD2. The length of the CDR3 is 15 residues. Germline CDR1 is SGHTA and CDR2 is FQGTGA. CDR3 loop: CAGSSSTSGTDTQYF. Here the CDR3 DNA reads TGTGCCGGCAGCTCTTCGACTAGCGGCACAGATACGCAGTATTTT.

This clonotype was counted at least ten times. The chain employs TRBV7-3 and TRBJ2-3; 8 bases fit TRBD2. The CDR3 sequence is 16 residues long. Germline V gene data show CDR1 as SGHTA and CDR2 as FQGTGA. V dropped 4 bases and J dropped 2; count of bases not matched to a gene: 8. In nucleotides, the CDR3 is TGTGCCAGCAGCTCACTAGCGGCTGTTAACACAGATACGCAGTATTTT. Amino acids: CASSSLAAVNTDTQYF.

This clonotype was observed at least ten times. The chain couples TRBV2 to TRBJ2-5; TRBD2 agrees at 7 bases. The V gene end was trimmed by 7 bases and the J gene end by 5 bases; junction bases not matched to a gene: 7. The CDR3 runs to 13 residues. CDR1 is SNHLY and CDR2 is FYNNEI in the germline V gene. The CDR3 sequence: CASMAGEAETQYF. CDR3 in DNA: TGTGCCAGCATGGCGGGAGAGGCGGAGACCCAGTACTTC.